The 28 T cell receptor beta chains presented below share a single source sample, sequenced in a study of T-cell reconstitution after alpha-beta-depleted transplantation in children listed by TCRdb under 2016. The treatment or condition label on this specimen signifies: allogeneic hematopoietic cell transplantation with graft depleted of TCRalphabeta T cells and CD19 B cells. Receptors were amplified or captured by PCR. Sequenced using an Illumina HiSeq 2500. To normalize quantification of the TCRbeta repertoire, the TCR libraries were built with molecular barcoding that relied on unique molecular identifiers. TCRdb ran its own pipeline on the public reads, namely fastp trimming at Q25 and MiXCR clone calling, and kept in-frame beta chains. Every distinct CDR3 protein forms one entry, paired with its most common genes and DNA. This sample gives about 200,000 distinct CDR3 sequences in total; under 8.5% of them show up just once. The ten largest clones add up to about a third of the sample.

The input for sequencing was PBMCs, mostly from graft donor cells, taken 360 days after TCRalphabeta/CD19-depleted stem cell transplant. The origin of the receptors is a male patient between 2 and 10 years old who had a stem cell transplant for acute myeloid leukemia, so the T cells may come from the graft donor.

This clonotype was observed a few times. The V call is TRBV4-3, the J call TRBJ2-7, with TRBD2 identical over 8 bases. This CDR3 is 18 amino acids long. Germline CDR1 and CDR2: LGHNA and YSLEER. V dropped 0 bases and J dropped 0; count of bases not matched to a gene: 10. CDR3 sequence: CASSQERLGRGPSYEQYF. The CDR3 DNA sequence: TGCGCCAGCAGCCAAGAAAGGCTCGGGAGGGGACCCTCCTACGAGCAGTACTTC.

The chain recombines TRBV11-1 with TRBJ2-2; D is possibly TRBD1 (6 bases). Trimming took off 2 bases at V and 0 bases at J, with 16 bases between the two ends. CDR3 size: 18 residues. Germline V gene data show CDR1 as SGHAT and CDR2 as FQDESV (reference sequence). CDR3 in DNA: TGTGCCAGCAGCTTAAGTCGGGACACCTTCGCGAACACCGGGGAGCTGTTTTTT. It specifies CASSLSRDTFANTGELFF.

This chain uses TRBV18 with TRBJ2-3; D gene uncertain. The V end lost 0 bases, the J end lost 0 bases, and 4 bases lay between the germline ends. The CDR3 is 14 residues long. Per the germline V gene, CDR1 is KGHSH and CDR2 is LQKENI. This CDR3 is CASSPPASTDTQYF. DNA of the CDR3: TGTGCCAGCTCACCACCGGCGAGCACAGATACGCAGTATTTT.

This chain joins TRBV20-1 and TRBJ2-7, with D possibly being TRBD2 (5 bases). V lost 7 bases and J lost 0, with 13 bases in between. Germline loops: CDR1 DFQATT, CDR2 SNEGSKA (reference sequence). There are 13 residues in the CDR3. CDR3: CSGERPFSYEQYF. CDR3 in DNA: TGCAGTGGGGAGCGGCCTTTCTCCTACGAGCAGTACTTC.

The V call is TRBV5-1, the J call TRBJ2-1; D is uncertain. The length of the CDR3 is 17 residues. The ends were cut back, 1 base at V and 0 bases at J, with 14 bases in the middle. Germline CDR1 reads SGHRS; CDR2 reads YFSETQ. CDR3 protein: CASSLIGASSSYNEQFF. In DNA form, the CDR3 reads TGCGCCAGCAGCTTGATCGGCGCCTCGAGCTCCTACAATGAGCAGTTCTTC.

Many counts were recorded for this clonotype. The rearrangement joins TRBV3-1 to TRBJ2-4, with D unresolved. CDR1 LGHDT and CDR2 YNNKEL come from the germline V gene (reference sequence). Trimming removed 0 bases from V and 9 bases from J, with 15 bases in between. The CDR3 consists of 15 residues. The CDR3 here is CASSQESASRRIQYF. The CDR3, as DNA: TGTGCCAGCAGCCAAGAATCCGCCTCTAGGCGCATTCAGTACTTC.

In its sample, this clonotype was seen many times. The chain couples TRBV5-1 to TRBJ2-1; no definite D call. This CDR3 is built from 12 residues. The V gene's germline CDR1 is SGHRS and CDR2 YFSETQ. The V and J ends lost 5 bases and 5 bases respectively, with 8 bases between them. Here the CDR3 DNA reads TGCGCCAGCAGTCCGGCCGACAATGAGCAGTTCTTC. It yields the protein CASSPADNEQFF.

This sequence joins TRBV29-1 and TRBJ2-3; D might be TRBD1 (5 bases). The CDR3 covers 13 residues. Germline V gene lookup returns CDR1 SQVTM and CDR2 ANQGSEA. The V end lost 7 bases, the J end lost 3 bases, and 14 bases lay between the germline ends. CDR3 coding DNA: TGCAGCGCTAGGGGCGCTAGTACAGATACGCAGTATTTT. Translation: CSARGASTDTQYF.

The chain uses TRBV12-3 or TRBV12-4 and TRBJ2-1, with TRBD1 matching 9 bases. The CDR3 totals 16 residues. Trimming at V came to 5 bases and at J to 4 bases, leaving 9 bases not matched to a gene. Here the CDR3 reads CASSPSGTGRYNEQFF. The CDR3 DNA follows: TGTGCCAGCAGTCCCTCCGGGACAGGGAGGTACAATGAGCAGTTCTTC.

This clonotype was counted at least ten times. V and J are TRBV19 and TRBJ2-3; 9 bases match TRBD2. CDR3 length: 16 amino acids. Trimming at V came to 3 bases and at J to 9 bases, leaving 13 bases not matched to a gene. CDR1 is LNHDA and CDR2 is SQIVND in the germline V gene (reference sequence). The DNA for the CDR3 is TGTGCCAGTAGTATGGCTAGCGGGAACCTGATGGGGACGCAGTATTTT. Its translation is CASSMASGNLMGTQYF.

This clonotype has a count of ten or more. The J gene is TRBJ2-1, the V gene TRBV27, with TRBD1 identical over 10 bases. CDR1 is MNHEY, CDR2 SMNVEV, per germline (reference sequence). J gave up 4 bases and V 5 bases, and 5 bases lay outside the gene matches. The length of the CDR3 is 15 residues. CDR3 sequence reads: CASSPGTGAYNEQFF. CDR3 nucleotide sequence: TGTGCCAGCAGTCCCGGGACAGGGGCTTACAATGAGCAGTTCTTC.

The chain couples TRBV6-5 to TRBJ2-5; 7 bases map to TRBD2. Germline CDR1 reads MNHEY; CDR2 reads SVGAGI. CDR3 size: 15 residues. V lost 3 bases to trimming and J lost 5 bases; unmatched junction nucleotides: 9. The CDR3 loop reads CASSYRGGVLETQYF. CDR3 coding DNA: TGTGCCAGCAGTTATCGTGGGGGGGTCTTGGAGACCCAGTACTTC.

The chain carries TRBV12-5 and TRBJ2-1; TRBD2 is a possible D gene (5 bases). This CDR3 contains 14 residues. Trimming removed 3 bases at V and 4 bases at J, with 10 bases between. The V gene's germline CDR1 is LGHNT and CDR2 FRNRAP. CDR3 in amino acids: CASGFGSGYNEQFF. CDR3 nucleotide sequence: TGTGCTAGTGGTTTTGGGAGTGGGTACAATGAGCAGTTCTTC.

This clonotype was counted between two and nine times. The chain is built from TRBV11-1 and TRBJ1-4; D ambiguous. This CDR3 has 13 amino acids. The germline gives CDR1 SGHAT, CDR2 FQDESV (reference sequence). The V end lost 3 bases, the J end lost 0 bases, and 2 bases lay between the germline ends. DNA for the CDR3: TGTGCCAGCAGCTTGTCAACTAATGAAAAACTGTTTTTT. Translated: CASSLSTNEKLFF.

The rearrangement joins TRBV5-6 to TRBJ2-4; 7 nucleotides agree with TRBD2. CDR1 SGHDT and CDR2 YYEEEE come from the germline V gene. V lost 0 bases and J lost 4; bases outside the gene matches: 1. The CDR3 contains 14 residues. CDR3 nucleotides: TGTGCCAGCAGCTTGGTGCGGGGGAAAAACATTCAGTACTTC. Translated, it gives CASSLVRGKNIQYF. Drawing the rest from reference TRBV5-6 and TRBJ2-4, the complete variable domain is DAGVTQSPTHLIKTRGQQVTLRCSPKSGHDTVSWYQQALGQGPQFIFQYYEEEERQRGNFPDRFSGHQFPNYSSELNVNALLLGDSALYLCASSLVRGKNIQYFGAGTRLSVL.

Only a few counts were recorded for this clonotype. J is TRBJ2-5 and V is TRBV28; D is undetermined. Germline assignment: CDR1 MDHEN and CDR2 SYDVKM. The CDR3 runs to 17 residues. V was clipped by 1 base and J by 5 bases, with 20 bases between them. The CDR3 coding sequence is TGTGCCAGCAGTTTATATTGGGTAATCGGATTTTTCGAGACCCAGTACTTC. It encodes CASSLYWVIGFFETQYF. The full variable domain, completed using reference TRBV28 and TRBJ2-5, is DVKVTQSSRYLVKRTGEKVFLECVQDMDHENMFWYRQDPGLGLRLIYFSYDVKMKEKGDIPEGYSVSREKKERFSLILESASTNQTSMYLCASSLYWVIGFFETQYFGPGTRLLVL.

This clonotype was recorded many times. The gene calls are TRBV20-1 and TRBJ2-4; 10 nucleotides align to TRBD1. Per the germline V gene, CDR1 is DFQATT and CDR2 is SNEGSKA (reference sequence). CDR3 length: 14 residues. Trimming cost V 5 bases and J 9 bases; bases outside gene matches: 10. The CDR3 bases are TGCAGTGCTTCACTGGACAGGGGGTTGAGCATTCAGTACTTC. This codes for CSASLDRGLSIQYF.

This clonotype was observed a handful of times. The rearrangement links TRBV7-8 to TRBJ2-2; D not resolved. Germline CDR1 reads SGHVS; CDR2 reads FQNEAQ. The CDR3 consists of 17 residues. V shed 2 bases and J shed 4 bases, with 17 bases lying between them. The CDR3 loop reads CASSLSRTRLGTGELFF. As DNA, the CDR3 is TGTGCCAGCAGCTTATCGAGGACCAGGCTGGGCACCGGGGAGCTGTTTTTT. The whole variable domain, remainder taken from reference TRBV7-8 and TRBJ2-2, is GAGVSQSPRYKVAKRGQDVALRCDPISGHVSLFWYQQALGQGPEFLTYFQNEAQLDKSGLPSDRFFAERPEGSVSTLKIQRTQQEDSAVYLCASSLSRTRLGTGELFFGEGSRLTVL.

At least ten counts were recorded for this clonotype. The CDR3 here is CSAGGTSSYEQYF. CDR3 in DNA: TGCAGCGCCGGAGGGACAAGCTCCTACGAGCAGTACTTC. The chain recombines TRBV29-1 with TRBJ2-7; D assignment may be TRBD1 or TRBD2 (6 bases each). Germline V lookup: CDR1 SQVTM, CDR2 ANQGSEA. V lost 7 bases to trimming and J lost 0 bases, with 13 bases between them. This CDR3 is built from 13 residues.

This clonotype has just a few counts. This chain joins TRBV5-1 and TRBJ2-7, with TRBD2 matching 8 bases. This CDR3 region has 15 residues. V shed 0 bases, J shed 1 base, and the junction held 3 bases outside the gene matches. CDR1 and CDR2 from the germline V gene are SGHRS and YFSETQ. CDR3 loop: CASSLGASGSYEQYF. CDR3 in DNA: TGCGCCAGCAGCTTGGGGGCTAGCGGGTCCTACGAGCAGTACTTC.

This clonotype appeared many times. V and J are TRBV10-3 and TRBJ2-1, with 9 bases that match TRBD2. Germline loops: CDR1 ENHRY, CDR2 SYGVKD. V was clipped by 6 bases and J by 7 bases; unmatched bases: 7. The CDR3 is 14 amino acids. The CDR3 DNA reads as TGTGCCATCAGAGGAGGGACTAGCCAAAATGAGCAGTTCTTC. Its protein product is CAIRGGTSQNEQFF.

This sequence joins TRBV29-1 and TRBJ1-2, with D maybe TRBD1 (6 bases). The CDR3 has 12 residues. The germline V gene encodes CDR1 SQVTM and CDR2 ANQGSEA. The V end was cut by 3 bases, the J end by 7 bases, with 12 bases between. CDR3 sequence: CSVDWQGLGYTF. In nucleotides, the CDR3 is TGCAGCGTTGACTGGCAGGGGCTTGGCTACACCTTC.

This clonotype has only a few counts. The chain combines TRBV12-3 or TRBV12-4 with TRBJ2-3; D is uncertain. V gave up 7 bases and J gave up 4 bases, with 30 bases separating them. This CDR3 is 19 amino acids long. The CDR3 bases are TGTGCCAGCACTAAGGGTGGGTCGATAAGATCCCCTCGGTCAGATACGCAGTATTTT. This sequence encodes CASTKGGSIRSPRSDTQYF.

Ten or more counts support this clonotype. The chain joins TRBV29-1 to TRBJ2-5, with TRBD2 as a possible D gene (5 bases). V lost 4 bases and J lost 2, with 11 bases in between. The CDR3 extends over 13 amino acids. CDR1 and CDR2 (germline): SQVTM, ANQGSEA. The CDR3 DNA follows: TGCAGCGTTGCCTCGGGGAATCAAGAGACCCAGTACTTC. This codes for CSVASGNQETQYF.

J is TRBJ1-2 and V is TRBV20-1, with D perhaps TRBD1 (6 bases). Germline CDR1 is DFQATT and CDR2 is SNEGSKA (reference sequence). CDR3 length: 15 amino acids. Trimming left V 5 bases short and J 4 bases short, with 20 bases between. In DNA, the CDR3 is TGCAGTGCTCTGCACAGGGAACAACTATCCTATGGCTACACCTTC. This translates into CSALHREQLSYGYTF.

The V gene is TRBV20-1, the J gene TRBJ1-4; 7 nucleotides align to TRBD1. The CDR3 extends over 15 amino acids. Trimming at V came to 3 bases and at J to 11 bases, leaving 15 bases not matched to a gene. In germline, CDR1 is DFQATT, CDR2 SNEGSKA (reference sequence). The CDR3, as DNA: TGCAGTGCTAGGAGACCCGGGACAGAGGTCGACAAACTGTTTTTT. Its protein product is CSARRPGTEVDKLFF.

This clonotype occurred many times. The rearrangement joins TRBV7-6 to TRBJ2-1, with TRBD1 matching over 10 bases. J lost 6 bases, V lost 5 bases, and 7 bases had no gene match. CDR3 length: 15 amino acids. The germline CDR1 and CDR2 sequences are SGHVS and FNYEAQ. Here the CDR3 reads CASSQGQGYINEQFF. The CDR3 coding sequence is TGTGCCAGCAGCCAGGGACAGGGGTACATCAATGAGCAGTTCTTC.

This clonotype was seen repeatedly, ten times or more. The genes are TRBV5-1 and TRBJ2-1; no reliable D call. The CDR3 covers 12 residues. The V end lost 0 bases, the J end lost 5 bases, and 3 bases lay between the germline ends. Germline lookup yields CDR1 SGHRS and CDR2 YFSETQ. The CDR3 nucleotides read TGCGCCAGCAGCTTGGGAAACAATGAGCAGTTCTTC. Protein: CASSLGNNEQFF.